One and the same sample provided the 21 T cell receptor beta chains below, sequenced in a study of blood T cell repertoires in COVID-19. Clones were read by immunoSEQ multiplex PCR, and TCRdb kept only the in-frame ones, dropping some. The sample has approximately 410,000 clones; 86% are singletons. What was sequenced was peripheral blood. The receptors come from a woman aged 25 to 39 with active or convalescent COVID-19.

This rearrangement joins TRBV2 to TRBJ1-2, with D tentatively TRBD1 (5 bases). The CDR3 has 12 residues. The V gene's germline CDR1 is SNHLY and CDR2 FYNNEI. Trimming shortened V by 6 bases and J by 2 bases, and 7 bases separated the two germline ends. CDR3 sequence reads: CASRGQNYGYTF. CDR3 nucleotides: TGTGCCAGCAGGGGGCAGAACTATGGCTACACCTTC.

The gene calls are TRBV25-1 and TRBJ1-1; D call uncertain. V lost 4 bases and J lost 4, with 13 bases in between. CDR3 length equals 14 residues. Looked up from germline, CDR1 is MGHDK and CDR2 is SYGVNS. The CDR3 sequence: CASSGLSVSTEAFF. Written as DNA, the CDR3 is TGTGCCAGCAGTGGGCTGAGCGTTTCCACTGAAGCTTTCTTT.

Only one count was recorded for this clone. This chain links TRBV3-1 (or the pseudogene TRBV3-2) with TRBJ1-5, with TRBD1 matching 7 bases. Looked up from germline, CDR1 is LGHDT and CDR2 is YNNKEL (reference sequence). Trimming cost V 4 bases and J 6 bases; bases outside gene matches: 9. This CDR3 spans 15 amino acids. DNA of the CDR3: TGTGCCAGCAGCCGCGGGACAGTTGTTTCTCAGCCCCAGCATTTT. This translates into CASSRGTVVSQPQHF.

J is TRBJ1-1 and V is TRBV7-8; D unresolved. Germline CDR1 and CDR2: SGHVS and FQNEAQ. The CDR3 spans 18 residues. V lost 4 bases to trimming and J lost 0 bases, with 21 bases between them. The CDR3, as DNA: TGTGCCAGCAGCTCCTTCTGGGGTTGGGTCGGGATGAACACTGAAGCTTTCTTT. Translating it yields CASSSFWGWVGMNTEAFF.

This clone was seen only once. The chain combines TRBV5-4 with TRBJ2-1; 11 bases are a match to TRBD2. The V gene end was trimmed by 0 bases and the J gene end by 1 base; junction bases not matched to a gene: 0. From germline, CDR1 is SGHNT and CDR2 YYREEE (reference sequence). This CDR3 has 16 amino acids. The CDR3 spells CASSLVAGGSYNEQFF. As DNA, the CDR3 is TGTGCCAGCAGCTTGGTAGCGGGAGGGTCCTACAATGAGCAGTTCTTC. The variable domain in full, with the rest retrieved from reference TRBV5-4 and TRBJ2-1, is ETGVTQSPTHLIKTRGQQVTLRCSSQSGHNTVSWYQQALGQGPQFIFQYYREEENGRGNFPPRFSGLQFPNYSSELNVNALELDDSALYLCASSLVAGGSYNEQFFGPGTRLTVL.

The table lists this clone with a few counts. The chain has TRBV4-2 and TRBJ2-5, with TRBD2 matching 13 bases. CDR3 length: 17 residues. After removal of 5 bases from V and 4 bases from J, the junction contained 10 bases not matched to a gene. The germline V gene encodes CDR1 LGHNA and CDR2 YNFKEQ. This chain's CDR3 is CASSISTSGGAGETQYF. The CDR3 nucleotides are TGTGCCAGCAGCATAAGCACTAGCGGGGGGGCCGGAGAGACCCAGTACTTC.

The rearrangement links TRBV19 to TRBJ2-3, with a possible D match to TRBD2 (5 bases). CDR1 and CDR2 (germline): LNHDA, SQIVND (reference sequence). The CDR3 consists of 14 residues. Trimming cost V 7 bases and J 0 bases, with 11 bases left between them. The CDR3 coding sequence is TGTGCCAGTACCTCGGGGATTAGCACAGATACGCAGTATTTT. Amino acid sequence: CASTSGISTDTQYF.

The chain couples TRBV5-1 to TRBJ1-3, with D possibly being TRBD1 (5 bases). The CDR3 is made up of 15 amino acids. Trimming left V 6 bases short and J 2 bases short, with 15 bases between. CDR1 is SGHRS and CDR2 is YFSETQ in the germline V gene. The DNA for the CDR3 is TGCGCCAGCAAGAAGGGCAGGGAAACTGGAAACACCATATATTTT. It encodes CASKKGRETGNTIYF.

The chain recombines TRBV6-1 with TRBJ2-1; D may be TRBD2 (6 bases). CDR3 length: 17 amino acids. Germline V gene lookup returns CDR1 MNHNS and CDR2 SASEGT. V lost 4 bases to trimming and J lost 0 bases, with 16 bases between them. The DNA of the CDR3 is TGTGCCAGCAGTGGAGACTATGCGGGGAACTCCTACAATGAGCAGTTCTTC. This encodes CASSGDYAGNSYNEQFF.

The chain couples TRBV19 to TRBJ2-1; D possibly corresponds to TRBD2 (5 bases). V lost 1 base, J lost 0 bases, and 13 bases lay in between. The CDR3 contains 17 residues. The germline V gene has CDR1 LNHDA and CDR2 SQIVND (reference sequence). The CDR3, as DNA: TGTGCCAGTAGTATAGGTCCTAGCCGGAGCTCCTACAATGAGCAGTTCTTC. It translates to CASSIGPSRSSYNEQFF. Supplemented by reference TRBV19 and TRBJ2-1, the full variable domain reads DGGITQSPKYLFRKEGQNVTLSCEQNLNHDAMYWYRQDPGQGLRLIYYSQIVNDFQKGDIAEGYSVSREKKESFPLTVTSAQKNPTAFYLCASSIGPSRSSYNEQFFGPGTRLTVL.

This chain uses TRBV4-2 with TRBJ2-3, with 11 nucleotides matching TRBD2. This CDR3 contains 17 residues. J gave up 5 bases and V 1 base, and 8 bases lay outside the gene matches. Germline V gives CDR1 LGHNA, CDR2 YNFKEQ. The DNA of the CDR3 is TGTGCCAGCAGCCAAGGGGAGACTAGCGGGGCTGGAGATACGCAGTATTTT. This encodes CASSQGETSGAGDTQYF.

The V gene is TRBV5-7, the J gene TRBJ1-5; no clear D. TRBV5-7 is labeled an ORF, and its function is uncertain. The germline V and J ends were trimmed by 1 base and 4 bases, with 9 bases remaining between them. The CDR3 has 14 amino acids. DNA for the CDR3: TGTGCCAGCAGCTTGCCGATAGCAAATCAGCCCCAGCATTTT. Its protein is CASSLPIANQPQHF.

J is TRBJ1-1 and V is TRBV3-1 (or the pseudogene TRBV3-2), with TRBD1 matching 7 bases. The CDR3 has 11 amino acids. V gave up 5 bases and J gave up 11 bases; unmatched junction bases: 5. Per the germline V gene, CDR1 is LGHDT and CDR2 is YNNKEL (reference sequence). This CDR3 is CASSGPGGAFF. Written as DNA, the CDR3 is TGTGCCAGCAGCGGACCAGGGGGTGCTTTCTTT.

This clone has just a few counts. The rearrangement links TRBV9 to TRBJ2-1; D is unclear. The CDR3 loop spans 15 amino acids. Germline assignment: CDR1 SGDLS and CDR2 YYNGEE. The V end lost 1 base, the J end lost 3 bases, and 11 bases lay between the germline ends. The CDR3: CASSVMPEYYNEQFF. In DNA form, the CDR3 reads TGTGCCAGCAGCGTAATGCCGGAGTACTACAATGAGCAGTTCTTC.

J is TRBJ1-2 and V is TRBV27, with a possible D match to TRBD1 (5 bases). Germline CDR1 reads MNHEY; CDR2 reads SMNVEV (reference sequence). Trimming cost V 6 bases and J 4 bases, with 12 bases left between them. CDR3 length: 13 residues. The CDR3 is CASSSDTLYGYTF. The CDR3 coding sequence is TGTGCCAGCAGCTCGGACACCCTCTATGGCTACACCTTC.

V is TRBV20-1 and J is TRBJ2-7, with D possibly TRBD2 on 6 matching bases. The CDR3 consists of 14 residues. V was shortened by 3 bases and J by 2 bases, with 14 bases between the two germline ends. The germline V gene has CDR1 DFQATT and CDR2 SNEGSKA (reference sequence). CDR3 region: CSASPGTLPYEQYF. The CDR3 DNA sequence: TGCAGTGCTAGTCCCGGGACTCTACCCTACGAGCAGTACTTC.

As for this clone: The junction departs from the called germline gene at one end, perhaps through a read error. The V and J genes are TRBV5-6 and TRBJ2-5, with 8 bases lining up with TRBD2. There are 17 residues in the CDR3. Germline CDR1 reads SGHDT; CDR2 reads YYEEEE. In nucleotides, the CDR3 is TGTGCCAGCAGTTTGGAGGGGCGGGGGGCAACCCAAGAGACCCAGTACTTC. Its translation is CASSLEGRGATQETQYF.

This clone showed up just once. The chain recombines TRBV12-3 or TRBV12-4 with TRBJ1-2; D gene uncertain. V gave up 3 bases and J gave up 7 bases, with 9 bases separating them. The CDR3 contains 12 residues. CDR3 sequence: CASSFQVTGYTF. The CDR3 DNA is TGTGCCAGCAGTTTTCAGGTGACTGGCTACACCTTC.

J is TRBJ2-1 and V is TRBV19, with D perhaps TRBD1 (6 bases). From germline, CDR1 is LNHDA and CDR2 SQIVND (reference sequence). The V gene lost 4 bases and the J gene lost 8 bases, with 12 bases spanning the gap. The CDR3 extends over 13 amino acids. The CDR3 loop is CASSKQGRDEQFF. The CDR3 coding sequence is TGTGCCAGTAGTAAACAGGGTAGAGATGAGCAGTTCTTC.

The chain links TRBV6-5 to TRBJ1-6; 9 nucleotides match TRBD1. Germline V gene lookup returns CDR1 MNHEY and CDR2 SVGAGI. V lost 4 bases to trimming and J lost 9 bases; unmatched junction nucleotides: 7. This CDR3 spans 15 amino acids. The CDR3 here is CASSLAGQGLSPLHF. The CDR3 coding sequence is TGTGCCAGCAGTTTGGCGGGACAGGGCCTTTCACCCCTCCACTTT.

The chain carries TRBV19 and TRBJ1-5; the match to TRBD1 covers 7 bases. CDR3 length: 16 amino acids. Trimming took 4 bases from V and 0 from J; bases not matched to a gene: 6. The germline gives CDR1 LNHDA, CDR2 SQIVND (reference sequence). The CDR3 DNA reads TGTGCCAGTAGTACCGGGACAGAATATAGCAATCAGCCCCAGCATTTT. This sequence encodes CASSTGTEYSNQPQHF.